This TCR beta chain was captured by sequencing in a study of T cell changes during pregnancy in multiple sclerosis. Germline V gene lookup returns CDR1 MNHEY and CDR2 SVGAGI. The CDR3 covers 15 residues. V shed 3 bases and J shed 2 bases, with 13 bases lying between them. This table comes from immunoSEQ multiplex PCR, and its TCRdb copy is limited to in-frame clones, with some not included. The table records fewer than 90,000 clones, around 94% of them present only once. The receptor comes from a female donor with multiple sclerosis, enrolled in a pregnancy study. This sequence joins TRBV6-5 and TRBJ2-5; D possibly corresponds to TRBD1 (6 bases). This specimen consisted of peripheral blood, obtained in the third trimester of pregnancy. The CDR3 region is CASSYTRGEQETQYF. DNA for the CDR3: TGTGCCAGCAGTTATACCAGGGGCGAACAAGAGACCCAGTACTTC.